This T cell receptor beta chain was profiled in a study of shared clonotypes between healthy human individuals (dated by TCRdb to the early 2020s). Regarding the complete study: The cohort comprised a couple of women and a few men aged 18 to 49 years. For each donor, three plates each were used for CD4 naive and CD4 memory, two plates were used for CD8 naive, and one plate was used for CD8 memory. To estimate repertoire size and how much clonotypes are shared between individuals, the study performed deep sequencing of blood TCR repertoires from five healthy adults. To increase sequencing depth and limit assay-specific biases, TCR repertoire library preparation and sequencing were carried out by different laboratories using diverse techniques. Per donor, leukapheresis produced somewhere between about 0.85 and 10 billion PBMCs. General conclusions and limits of the study: Pairwise subsampling indicated that sequencing depth was expected to affect the degree of clonotype sharing among donors. Sampling was limited to blood, and TCR repertoires in tissue likely differ from TCR repertoires in blood. The genetic and exposure-history diversity represented was limited by the small number of donors. Even with the large sequencing depth, rarefaction of the sorted-subset datasets indicated that sequencing was incomplete. Compared with non-shared clonotypes, the clonotypes found in all four sorted-subset donors had higher generation probabilities. Larger estimated clonotype richness was generally found for naive subsets than for memory subsets. When a few donors were compared, the shared fraction of clonotypes was about 5% for naive CD4, approximately 3.5% for naive CD8, 2.3% for memory CD4, and roughly 0.4% for memory CD8.

For the CD8 naive samples, CD45RO-negative cells were positively selected for CCR7, yielding a CD45RA+CCR7+ population from which TemRA cells were excluded. The donors were healthy, HIV-negative adults with no recently reported acute infections or vaccinations. Every donor was a Caucasian adult residing in Nashville, Tennessee, USA. After blood collection by leukapheresis, PBMCs were isolated using Ficoll-Histopaque density gradient centrifugation and then cryopreserved in the vapor phase of liquid nitrogen. Analytical flow cytometry was used to check the purity and quantity of every magnetically sorted T cell population. Genomic DNA was isolated from every sorted fraction and measured by UV absorbance on a Nanodrop 2000c. CDR1 is given as LGHNT and CDR2 as FRNRAP, both from the germline V gene. Trimming costs V 2 bases and J 6 bases, and their ends lie 8 bases apart. Taken from cysteine to phenylalanine, the CDR3 has 12 residues. The DNA shown is the 36-base CDR3, in frame from base 1.

Concerning this clone itself: Its specific antigen is unknown. Per-base qualities were not stored, and no clone one base away is much larger.

Using the deep immunoSEQ assay, multiplex PCR amplified TCR CDR3 regions from genomic DNA. Extracted genomic DNA from each cell subset was distributed evenly across all wells of several immunoSEQ 96-well plates, and each plate was treated as a replicate. For sorted subsets, roughly 200 ng of genomic DNA, equivalent to 25,000 to 35,000 T cell genomes, went into each replicate PCR. Purified libraries were quantified with a Qubit 3.0 fluorometer, sized on a Bioanalyzer 2100, and re-quantified with the KAPA Library Quantification kit. A separate single-read 150-cycle Illumina NextSeq 550 flow cell was used to sequence each immunoSEQ 96-well plate. The published analysis was carried out like this. Because only junctional sequences without quality scores were contained in the immunoSEQ output, filtering matching that applied to full-length reads could not be performed. To assign V/J genes and CDR3, sequences were annotated against IMGT germline references using PyIR, a Python wrapper for IgBLAST v1.9. Reads were filtered out if the reads had weak V/J assignments (E-value above 1e-6), no CDR3, stop codons, out-of-frame junctions, or ambiguous translated residues. A V3J clonotype was defined by an identical inferred V gene, J gene, and CDR3 amino acid sequence. Percentage overlap between repertoires was computed as shared unique clonotypes divided by the size of the smaller repertoire. Three approaches were used to assess repertoire richness: RTK rarefaction, the Chao1 estimator, and Recon v2.1 estimates of unobserved clonotypes. OLGA was used to compute generation probabilities for all TCRbeta clonotypes that the gDNA method yielded from a few donors. TCRdb carries this immuneACCESS record with in-frame sequences only. Its versions omit some clonotypes, under half of them owing to an unresolved V gene in the studies checked, with the rest unexplained. The V and J calls and clone size are taken from that table; D and trimming were inferred from the DNA. The sample table contains around 2.1 million clones; only one count was recorded for 93% of them. The ten largest clones represent about 1.5% of the sample.

The sequence came from a man younger than 30 in good health. Some clones in this sample may be carry-over from other donors' samples. The rearranged chain carries TRBV12-5 and TRBJ2-7, and the D gene may be TRBD2, 5 bases matching. The sample comprised naive CD8+ T cells from PBMCs. The cell subset or site label on this specimen signifies: CD45RA+CCR7+. The CDR3 reads CASGLSRAEQYF. DNA sequence: TGTGCTAGTGGTTTGTCGAGGGCCGAGCAGTACTTC.